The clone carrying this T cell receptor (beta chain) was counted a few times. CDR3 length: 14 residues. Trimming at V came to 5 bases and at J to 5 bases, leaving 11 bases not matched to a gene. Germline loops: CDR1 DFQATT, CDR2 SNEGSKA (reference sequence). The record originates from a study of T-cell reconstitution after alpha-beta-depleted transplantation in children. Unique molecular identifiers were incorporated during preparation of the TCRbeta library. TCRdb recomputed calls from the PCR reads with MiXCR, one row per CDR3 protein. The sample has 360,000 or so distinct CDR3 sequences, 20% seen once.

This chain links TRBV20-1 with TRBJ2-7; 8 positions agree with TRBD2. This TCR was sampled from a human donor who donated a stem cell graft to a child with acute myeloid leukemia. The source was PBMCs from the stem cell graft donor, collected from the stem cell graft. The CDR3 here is CSAQTSVGSHEQYF. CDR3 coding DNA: TGCAGTGCTCAGACTAGCGTGGGATCACACGAGCAGTACTTC.